This T cell receptor beta chain was obtained from a study of PD-L1 blockade in urothelial cancer. Study information: Previous chemotherapy exposure amounted to 0 to 3 regimens for patients.

Sequencing was performed with immunoSEQ multiplex PCR; in TCRdb, only in-frame clones are kept and a portion is missing. This sample has 56,000 or so clones, with 70% to 90% found just once. CDR3 length: 15 residues. Germline trimming cut 4 bases from V and 4 bases from J; bases unmatched to any gene: 7. The V gene's germline CDR1 is LNHDA and CDR2 SQIVND (reference sequence). Sequences were derived from PBMCs, sampled around atezolizumab (anti-PD-L1) treatment. The rearrangement links TRBV19 to TRBJ1-2; 9 nucleotides match TRBD1. The TCR originated in a man over 45 with urothelial cancer. CDR3 coding DNA: TGTGCCAGTAGTAGACAGGGGGACGCCGTCTATGGCTACACCTTC. Translating it yields CASSRQGDAVYGYTF.